This T cell receptor beta chain was retrieved from a study of blood T cell repertoires in COVID-19. The wider study: Specimens from acute and convalescent COVID-19 originated in the United States, Italy and Spain.

Clones were read by immunoSEQ multiplex PCR, and TCRdb kept only the in-frame ones, dropping some. The repertoire includes around 300,000 clones, approximately 83% of them detected once, and 8% to 13% sits in the top ten. Trimming pared 0 bases from V and 5 bases from J, leaving 17 bases between. CDR3 size: 16 residues. The germline V gene encodes CDR1 SGHNT and CDR2 YYREEE (reference sequence). What was sequenced was peripheral blood. This rearrangement joins TRBV5-4 to TRBJ1-2; D is undetermined. The sequence derives from a woman in her 70s with acute or convalescent COVID-19. CDR3 amino acids: CASSLGGKEAIYGYTF. CDR3 DNA: TGTGCCAGCAGCTTGGGAGGGAAAGAGGCTATATATGGCTACACCTTC.